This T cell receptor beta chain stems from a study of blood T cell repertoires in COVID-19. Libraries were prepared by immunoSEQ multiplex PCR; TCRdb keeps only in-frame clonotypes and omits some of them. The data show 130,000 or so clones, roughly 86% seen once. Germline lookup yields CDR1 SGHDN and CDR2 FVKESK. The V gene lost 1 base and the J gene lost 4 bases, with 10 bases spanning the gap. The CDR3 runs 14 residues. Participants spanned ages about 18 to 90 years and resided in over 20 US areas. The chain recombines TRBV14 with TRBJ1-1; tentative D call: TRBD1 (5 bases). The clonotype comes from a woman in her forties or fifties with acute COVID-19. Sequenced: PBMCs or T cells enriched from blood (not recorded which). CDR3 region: CASSQVGGVTEAFF. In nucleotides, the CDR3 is TGTGCCAGCAGCCAAGTGGGGGGGGTCACTGAAGCTTTCTTT. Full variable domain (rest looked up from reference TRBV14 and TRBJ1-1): EAGVTQFPSHSVIEKGQTVTLRCDPISGHDNLYWYRRVMGKEIKFLLHFVKESKQDESGMPNNRFLAERTGGTYSTLKVQPAELEDSGVYFCASSQVGGVTEAFFGQGTRLTVV.